The T cell receptor (beta chain) under discussion was sequenced for a study of cytotoxic CD8 clonotypes in ibrutinib-treated CLL. As for the study in general: Among patients, around 24 responded partially and 2 completely; roughly 15 then stayed remitted and around 12 progressed after median around 68 months.

Comments on this clone: No antigen is known for it.

Study observations and caveats: Baseline clonality exceeded age-matched healthy donors and tracked circulating CD8+ T-cell counts. Rare overall, public clonotypes shrank or held steady under therapy.

CDR1 and CDR2 from the germline V gene are SEHNR and FQNEAQ (reference sequence). The CDR3 spans 12 residues. Trimming shortened V by 5 bases and J by 6 bases, and 9 bases separated the two germline ends. Repertoires were generated with immunoSEQ multiplex PCR, while TCRdb's copy carries only in-frame clones and drops some. The sample includes around 330,000 clones, over 55% seen only once; the top ten take roughly 6.8%. The receptor was isolated from a human donor with chronic lymphocytic leukemia. The V gene is TRBV7-9, the J gene TRBJ2-3; D is uncertain. The material sequenced was PBMCs, taken after 36 months of ibrutinib treatment. In DNA, the CDR3 is TGTGCCAGCAGCCTTCCGTGGGATACGCAGTATTTT. It translates to CASSLPWDTQYF.